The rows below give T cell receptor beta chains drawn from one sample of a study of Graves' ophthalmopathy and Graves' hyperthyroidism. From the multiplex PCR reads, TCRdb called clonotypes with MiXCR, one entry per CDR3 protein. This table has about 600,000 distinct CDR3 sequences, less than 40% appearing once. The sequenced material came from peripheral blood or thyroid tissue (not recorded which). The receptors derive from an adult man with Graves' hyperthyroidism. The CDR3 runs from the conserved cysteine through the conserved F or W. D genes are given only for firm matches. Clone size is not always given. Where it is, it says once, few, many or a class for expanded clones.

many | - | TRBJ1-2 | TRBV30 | CAWSPQGYGYTF | TGTGCCTGGAGTCCACAGGGCTATGGCTACACCTTC
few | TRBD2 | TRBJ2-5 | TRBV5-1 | CASSPWTKREERQETQYF | TGCGCCAGCAGCCCCTGGACTAAGCGGGAGGAGCGGCAAGAGACCCAGTACTTC
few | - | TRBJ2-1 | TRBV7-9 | CASSFPLLDEQFF | TGTGCCAGCAGCTTCCCCCTCCTCGATGAGCAGTTCTTC
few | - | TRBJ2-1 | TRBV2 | CASIRGGNEQFF | TGTGCCAGCATCAGGGGGGGCAATGAGCAGTTCTTC
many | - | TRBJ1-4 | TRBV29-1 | CSVGPSGEKLFF | TGCAGCGTTGGTCCCTCTGGTGAAAAACTGTTTTTT
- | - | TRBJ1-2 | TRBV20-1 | CSARSGVGGYTF | TGCAGTGCTAGATCGGGGGTAGGTGGCTACACCTTC
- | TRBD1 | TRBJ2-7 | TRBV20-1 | CSALGQGSTVEQYF | TGCAGTGCTTTGGGACAGGGCTCCACCGTTGAGCAGTACTTC
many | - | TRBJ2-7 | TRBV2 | CASRRSSYEQYF | TGTGCCAGCCGAAGGAGCTCCTACGAGCAGTACTTC
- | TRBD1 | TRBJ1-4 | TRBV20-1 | CSARPTPTGFNEKLFF | TGCAGTGCTAGGCCCACCCCGACAGGGTTTAATGAAAAACTGTTTTTT
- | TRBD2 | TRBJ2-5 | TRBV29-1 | CSVEDRMRGVTQYF | TGCAGCGTTGAAGATCGAATGCGGGGGGTGACCCAGTACTTC
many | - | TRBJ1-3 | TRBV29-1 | CSVGAGNGNTIYF | TGCAGCGTTGGGGCAGGGAATGGAAACACCATATATTTT
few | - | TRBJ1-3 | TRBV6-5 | CASSYLPLSGNTIYF | TGTGCCAGCAGTTACCTTCCCCTCTCTGGAAACACCATATATTTT
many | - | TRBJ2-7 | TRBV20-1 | CSAAGSLVAPPSYEQYF | TGCAGTGCAGCAGGATCGCTAGTCGCTCCCCCCTCCTACGAGCAGTACTTC
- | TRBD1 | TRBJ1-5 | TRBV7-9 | CASSLAGQGAGQPQHF | TGTGCCAGCAGCTTAGCGGGACAGGGGGCTGGACAGCCCCAGCATTTT
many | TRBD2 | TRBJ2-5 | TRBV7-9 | CASSSGLATQETQYF | TGTGCCAGCAGCTCGGGACTAGCGACCCAAGAGACCCAGTACTTC
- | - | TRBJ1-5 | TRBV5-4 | CASSQAQHF | TGTGCCAGCAGCCAAGCCCAGCATTTT
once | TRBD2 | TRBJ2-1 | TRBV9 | CASSGYGTSGLRDSYNEQFF | TGTGCCAGCAGCGGTTATGGGACTAGCGGCTTACGAGACTCCTACAATGAGCAGTTCTTC
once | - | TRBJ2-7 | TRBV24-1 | CATSSLGHGTGEQYF | TGTGCCACCAGTTCCCTCGGACATGGCACCGGGGAGCAGTACTTC
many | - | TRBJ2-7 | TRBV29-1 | CSVHPPGSYEQYF | TGCAGCGTGCATCCTCCGGGATCCTACGAGCAGTACTTC
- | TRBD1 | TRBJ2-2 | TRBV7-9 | CASSFMRTGEQFF | TGTGCCAGCAGTTTTATGCGGACAGGGGAGCAGTTTTTT
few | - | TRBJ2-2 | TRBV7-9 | CASSKEGDTGELFF | TGTGCCAGCAGCAAAGAGGGGGACACCGGGGAGCTGTTTTTT
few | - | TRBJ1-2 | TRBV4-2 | CASSSPTAIGDNGYTF | TGTGCCAGCAGCTCCCCTACGGCGATAGGGGACAATGGCTACACCTTC
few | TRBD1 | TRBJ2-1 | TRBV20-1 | CSASIRQGHEQFF | TGCAGTGCTAGTATTCGACAGGGGCATGAGCAGTTCTTC
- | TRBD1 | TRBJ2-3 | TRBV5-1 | CASTRQGRDTQYF | TGCGCCAGCACTAGACAGGGCAGAGATACGCAGTATTTT
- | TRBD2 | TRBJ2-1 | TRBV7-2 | CASSVAPSGGTYNEQFF | TGTGCCAGCAGCGTAGCGCCTAGCGGGGGGACCTACAATGAGCAGTTCTTC
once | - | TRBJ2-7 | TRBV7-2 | CASSLAGKSSYEQYF | TGTGCCAGCAGCTTGGCAGGGAAGAGCTCCTACGAGCAGTACTTC
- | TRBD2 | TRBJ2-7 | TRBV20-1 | CSASVLAGAHEQYF | TGCAGTGCTAGTGTACTAGCGGGTGCCCACGAGCAGTACTTC
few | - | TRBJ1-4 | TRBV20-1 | CSVRDRILNEKLFF | TGCAGTGTTAGAGACAGGATTCTTAATGAAAAACTGTTTTTT
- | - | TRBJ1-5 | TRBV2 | CASSEVAVSYEHF | TGTGCCAGCAGTGAAGTAGCGGTCTCCTACGAGCATTTT
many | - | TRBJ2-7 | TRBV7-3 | CASSLIPTGIYEQYF | TGTGCCAGCAGCTTAATCCCCACAGGTATCTACGAGCAGTACTTC
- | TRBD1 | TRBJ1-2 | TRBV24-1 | CATNDSNPGQAYGYTF | TGTGCCACCAATGATTCGAACCCGGGACAGGCCTATGGCTACACCTTC
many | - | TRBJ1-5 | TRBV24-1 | CATSEVGANQPQHF | TGTGCCACCAGTGAGGTCGGGGCCAATCAGCCCCAGCATTTT
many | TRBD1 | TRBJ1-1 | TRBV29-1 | CSVGQGASTDTEAFF | TGCAGCGTTGGACAGGGGGCGAGCACGGACACTGAAGCTTTCTTT
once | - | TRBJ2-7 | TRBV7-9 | CASSFAQDEQYF | TGTGCCAGCAGCTTTGCGCAAGACGAGCAGTACTTC
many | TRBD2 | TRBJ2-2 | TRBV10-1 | CASSDGTRVGELFF | TGCGCCAGCAGTGATGGGACTAGGGTCGGGGAGCTGTTTTTT
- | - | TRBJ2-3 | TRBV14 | CASSQDPTGFVTDTQYF | TGTGCCAGCAGCCAAGACCCGACAGGTTTCGTCACAGATACGCAGTATTTT
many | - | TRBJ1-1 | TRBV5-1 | CASSLVQGGSNTEAFF | TGCGCCAGCAGCTTGGTACAGGGTGGCTCGAACACTGAAGCTTTCTTT
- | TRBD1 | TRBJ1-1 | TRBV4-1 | CASSQGQGAGEAFF | TGCGCCAGCAGCCAAGGACAGGGGGCCGGTGAAGCTTTCTTT
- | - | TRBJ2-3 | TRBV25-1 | CASSDSRADTQYF | TGTGCCAGCAGTGACTCCAGGGCAGATACGCAGTATTTT
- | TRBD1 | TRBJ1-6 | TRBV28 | CASSAQGADNSPLHF | TGTGCCAGCAGTGCACAGGGGGCGGATAATTCACCCCTCCACTTT
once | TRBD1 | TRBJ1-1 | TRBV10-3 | CAIRGTGGADTEAFF | TGTGCCATCAGGGGGACAGGGGGCGCGGACACTGAAGCTTTCTTT
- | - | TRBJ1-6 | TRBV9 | CASSLVTEAYNSPLHF | TGTGCCAGCAGCCTGGTTACAGAAGCTTATAATTCACCCCTCCACTTT
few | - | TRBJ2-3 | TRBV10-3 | CAISESTGYTDTQYF | TGTGCCATCAGTGAGTCGACAGGTTACACAGATACGCAGTATTTT
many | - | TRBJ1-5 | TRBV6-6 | CASSPHRGTGRPQHF | TGTGCCAGCAGTCCGCATAGGGGTACGGGCCGGCCCCAGCATTTT
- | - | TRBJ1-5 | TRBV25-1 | CASSDDRMAYEHF | TGTGCCAGCAGTGATGACAGGATGGCCTACGAGCATTTT
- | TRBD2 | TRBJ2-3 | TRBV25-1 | CASSGAAGGYNTDTQYF | TGTGCCAGCAGTGGAGCCGCGGGGGGCTATAACACAGATACGCAGTATTTT
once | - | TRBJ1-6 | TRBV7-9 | CASSSPGLAGHNSPLHF | TGTGCCAGCAGCTCACCGGGACTAGCGGGACACAATTCACCCCTCCACTTT
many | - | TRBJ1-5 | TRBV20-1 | CSARDRGSANPNQPQHF | TGCAGTGCTAGAGATCGGGGGTCCGCCAATCCCAATCAGCCCCAGCATTTT
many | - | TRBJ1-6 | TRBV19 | CASSMSLNYNSPLHF | TGTGCCAGTAGTATGTCACTGAACTATAATTCACCCCTCCACTTT
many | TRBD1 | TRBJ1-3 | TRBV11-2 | CASSFRAGGIGNTIYF | TGTGCCAGCAGCTTCCGAGCAGGGGGAATCGGAAACACCATATATTTT
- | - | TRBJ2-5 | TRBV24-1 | CASSDSTETYQETQYF | TGTGCCAGCAGCGATTCGACAGAGACGTACCAAGAGACCCAGTACTTC
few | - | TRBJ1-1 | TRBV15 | CATSRDEGSNTEAFF | TGTGCCACCAGCAGAGATGAAGGGAGCAACACTGAAGCTTTCTTT
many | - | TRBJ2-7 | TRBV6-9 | CASSSPTSSYEQYF | TGTGCCAGCAGTTCCCCCACGAGCTCCTACGAGCAGTACTTC
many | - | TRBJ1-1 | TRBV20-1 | CSANTIRVDTEAFF | TGCAGTGCCAACACCATTAGGGTAGACACTGAAGCTTTCTTT
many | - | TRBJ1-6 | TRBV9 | CASSYGTENSPLHF | TGTGCCAGCAGCTATGGGACGGAGAATTCACCCCTCCACTTT
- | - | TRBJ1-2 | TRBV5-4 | CASSLEGVSGNTF | TGTGCCAGCAGCTTGGAGGGGGTCTCTGGAAACACCTTC
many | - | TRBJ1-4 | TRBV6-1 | CASSAERPLFF | TGTGCCAGCAGTGCAGAGAGACCTCTGTTTTTT
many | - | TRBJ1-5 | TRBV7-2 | CASSLMGNQPQHF | TGTGCCAGCAGCTTGATGGGCAATCAGCCCCAGCATTTT
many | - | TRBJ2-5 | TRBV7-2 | CASSPGREPVLRKETQYF | TGTGCCAGCAGTCCCGGACGGGAACCGGTCCTAAGAAAAGAGACCCAGTACTTC